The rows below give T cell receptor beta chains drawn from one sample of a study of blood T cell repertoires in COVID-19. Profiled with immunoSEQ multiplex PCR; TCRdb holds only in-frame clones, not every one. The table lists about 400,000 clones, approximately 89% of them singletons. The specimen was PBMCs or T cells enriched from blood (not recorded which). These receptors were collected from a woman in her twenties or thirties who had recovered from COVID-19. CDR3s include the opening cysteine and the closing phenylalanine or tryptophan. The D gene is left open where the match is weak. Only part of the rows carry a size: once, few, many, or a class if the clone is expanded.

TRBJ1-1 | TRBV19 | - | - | TGTGCCAAACGCAAACAGCTAATGAACACTGAAGCTTTCTTT | CAKRKQLMNTEAFF
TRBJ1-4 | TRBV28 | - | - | TGTGCCAGCAGTCCCCTGGACTCTGGTGGAGAAAAACTGTTTTTT | CASSPLDSGGEKLFF
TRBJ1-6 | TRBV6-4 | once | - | TGTGCCAGCAGTGACTCCATTACAGAGTCAAGATCCACCCGCTATAATTCACCCCTCCACTTT | CASSDSITESRSTRYNSPLHF
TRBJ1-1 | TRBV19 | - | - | TGTGCCAGTAAGTCTAGGACAGTGAACACTGAAGCTTTCTTT | CASKSRTVNTEAFF
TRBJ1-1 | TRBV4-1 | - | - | TGCGCCAGCAGCCAAGTTACAGGTCCCACTGAAGCTTTCTTT | CASSQVTGPTEAFF
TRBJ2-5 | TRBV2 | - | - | TGTGCCAGCAGTGTGCCAGGGTGGTACCAAGAGACCCAGTACTTC | CASSVPGWYQETQYF
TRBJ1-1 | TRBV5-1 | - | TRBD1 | TGCGCCAGCAGCTTGGTTAGGGGGCACATGAACACTGAAGCTTTCTTT | CASSLVRGHMNTEAFF
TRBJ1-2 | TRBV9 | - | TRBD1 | TGTGCCAGCAGCACCCGACAGGGCGATGGCTACACCTTC | CASSTRQGDGYTF
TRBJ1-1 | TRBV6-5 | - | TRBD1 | TGTGCCAGCAGGGGCCAGGGACAGGGGAACACTGAAGCTTTCTTT | CASRGQGQGNTEAFF
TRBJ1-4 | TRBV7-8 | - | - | TGTGCCAGCAGCTTAGGCGGGTCATGGAGGGATGAAAAACTGTTTTTT | CASSLGGSWRDEKLFF
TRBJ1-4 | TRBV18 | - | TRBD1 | TGTGCCAGCTCAGCCGGGACAGTATATTTT | CASSAGTVYF
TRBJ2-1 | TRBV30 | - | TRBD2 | TGTGCCTGGAGAAAGGCCCTAAGAGCGGGGGGGCCAGATGAGCAGTTCTTC | CAWRKALRAGGPDEQFF
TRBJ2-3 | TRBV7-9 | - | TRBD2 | TGTGCCAGCAGCCCCGCTAGCGGGGGCACAGATACGCAGTATTTT | CASSPASGGTDTQYF
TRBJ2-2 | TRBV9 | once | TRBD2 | TGTGCCAGCAGACCCGGGGGGGGCACCGGGGAGCTGTTTTTT | CASRPGGGTGELFF
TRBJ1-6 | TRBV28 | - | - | TGTGCCAGCAGTTCAAGAACAGGGAGTCGTCTCCCCCTCCACTTT | CASSSRTGSRLPLHF
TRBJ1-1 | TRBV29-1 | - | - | TGCAGCCCCCCAAAGGGGTGTGAAGCTTTCTTT | CSPPKGCEAFF
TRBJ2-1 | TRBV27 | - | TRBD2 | TGTGCCAGTTCAAAGGCGGGAGGAGGCAATGAGCAGTTCTTC | CASSKAGGGNEQFF
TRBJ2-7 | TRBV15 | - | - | TGTGCCACCAGCACCGCAGGCTACGAGCAGTACTTC | CATSTAGYEQYF
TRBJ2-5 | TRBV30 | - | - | TGTGCCTGGAGTGTCTCGGGGTGGGAGACCCAGTACTTC | CAWSVSGWETQYF
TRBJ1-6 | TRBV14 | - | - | TGTGCCAGCAGCCAAGAGTGGCTTTCACCCCTCCACTTT | CASSQEWLSPLHF
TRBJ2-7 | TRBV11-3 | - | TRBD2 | TGTGCCAGCAGCTTAGGCGGGGGGGCCGGCGAGCAGTACTTC | CASSLGGGAGEQYF
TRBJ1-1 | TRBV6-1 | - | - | TGTGCCAGCAGTGAAGGGGAGAGGAACACTGAAGCTTTCTTT | CASSEGERNTEAFF
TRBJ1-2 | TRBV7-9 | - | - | TGTGCCAGCAGCTCCGAATCAGGGGTCTTTGGCTACACCTTC | CASSSESGVFGYTF
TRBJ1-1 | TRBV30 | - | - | TGTGCCTGGATCGGTGTAAACACTGAAGCTTTCTTT | CAWIGVNTEAFF
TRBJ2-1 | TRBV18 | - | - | TGTGCCAGCTCACATAGCGGAAATGCCTACAATGAGCAGTTCTTC | CASSHSGNAYNEQFF
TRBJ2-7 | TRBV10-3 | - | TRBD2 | TGTGCCATCAGTGATGTTAGCGGGAGGCCCCGCTCCTACGAGCAGTACTTC | CAISDVSGRPRSYEQYF
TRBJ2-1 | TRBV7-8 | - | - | TGTGCCAGCAGCTTAGTAACTAGTGGCTATGAGCAGTTCTTC | CASSLVTSGYEQFF
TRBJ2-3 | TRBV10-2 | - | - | TGCGCCAGCAGTGAACTAGGGATAGATACGCAGTATTTT | CASSELGIDTQYF
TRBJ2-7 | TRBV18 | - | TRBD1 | TGTGCCAGCTCACAAGGGACAGGGGATCTCGACGAGCAGTACTTC | CASSQGTGDLDEQYF
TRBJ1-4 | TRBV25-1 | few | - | TGTGCCAGCAGTGAAGGCCGGCGGCTTGCAACTAATGAAAAACTGTTTTTT | CASSEGRRLATNEKLFF
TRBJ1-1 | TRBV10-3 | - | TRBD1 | TGTGCCATCAGGGGGACAGAGAACACTGAAGCTTTCTTT | CAIRGTENTEAFF
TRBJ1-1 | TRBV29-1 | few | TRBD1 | TGCAGCGTTGAAAGACAGGGGCCACAGAACACTGAAGCTTTCTTT | CSVERQGPQNTEAFF
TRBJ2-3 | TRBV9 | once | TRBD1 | TGTGCCAGCAGCGTAGTAGGGACAGTGTTTCCTAGCACAGATACGCAGTATTTT | CASSVVGTVFPSTDTQYF
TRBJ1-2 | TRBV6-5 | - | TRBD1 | TGTGCCAGCAGTTCTACAGGGGGAACTAACTATGGCTACACCTTC | CASSSTGGTNYGYTF
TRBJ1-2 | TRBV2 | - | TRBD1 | TGTGCCAGCACCGAAGGACAGGGGGTTAATGGCTACACCTTC | CASTEGQGVNGYTF
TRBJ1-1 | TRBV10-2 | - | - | TGCGCCAGCAGTTCAAGGGGCACTGAAGCTTTCTTT | CASSSRGTEAFF
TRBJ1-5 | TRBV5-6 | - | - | TGTGCCAGCAGCCGGACTGGTCCACTATTGACTCAGCCCCAGCATTTT | CASSRTGPLLTQPQHF
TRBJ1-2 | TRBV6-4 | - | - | TGTGCCAGCAGTGTTGAAAGGGGAAACTATGGCTACACCTTC | CASSVERGNYGYTF
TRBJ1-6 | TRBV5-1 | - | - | TGCGCCAGCAGCTTAGAGGACGGGAGCTCCTATAATTCACCCCTCCACTTT | CASSLEDGSSYNSPLHF
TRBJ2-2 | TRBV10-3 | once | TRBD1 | TGTGCCATCAACCCGGGACAGGGGTACACCGGGGAGCTGTTTTTT | CAINPGQGYTGELFF
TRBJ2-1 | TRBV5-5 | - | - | TGTGCCAGTTACTCCCCCCAGGGCAATGAGCAGTTCTTC | CASYSPQGNEQFF
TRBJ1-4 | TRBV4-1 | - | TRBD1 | TGCGCCAGCAGAAGGACAGGGAGTGAAAAACTGTTTTTT | CASRRTGSEKLFF
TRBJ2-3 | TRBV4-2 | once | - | TGTGCCAGCAGCCAAGTTTTTAGCGGAGATACGCAGTATTTT | CASSQVFSGDTQYF
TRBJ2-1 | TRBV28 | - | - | TGTGCCAGCAGTGGCGCGGGGGCGCCCACCTACAATGAGCAGTTCTTC | CASSGAGAPTYNEQFF
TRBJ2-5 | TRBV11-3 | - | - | TGTGCCAGCAGCTTAGTACCCAGGGGGACCCAGTACTTC | CASSLVPRGTQYF
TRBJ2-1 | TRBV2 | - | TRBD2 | TGTGCCAGCAGGGAGACTAGCGGACTTGAGGATGAGCAGTTCTTC | CASRETSGLEDEQFF
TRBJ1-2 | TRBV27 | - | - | TGTGCCAGCAGTTTCAGGGGTAACTATGGCTACACCTTC | CASSFRGNYGYTF
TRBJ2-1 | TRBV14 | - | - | TGTGCCAGCAGCCTCCGGACGGACTGGCGGGCTGAGCAGTTCTTC | CASSLRTDWRAEQFF
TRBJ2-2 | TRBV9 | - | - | TGTGCCAGCAGCGTACAGGGGACCTCGAACACCGGGGAGCTGTTTTTT | CASSVQGTSNTGELFF
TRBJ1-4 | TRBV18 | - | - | TGTGCCAGCTCACCCGGGACATTCGGTGAAAAACTGTTTTTT | CASSPGTFGEKLFF
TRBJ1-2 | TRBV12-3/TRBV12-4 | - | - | TGTGCCAGCAGTTTTGACAGAAACTATGGCTACACCTTC | CASSFDRNYGYTF
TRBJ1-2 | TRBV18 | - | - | TGTGCCAGCTCACCGGACTCACAGAAGAACTACACCTTC | CASSPDSQKNYTF
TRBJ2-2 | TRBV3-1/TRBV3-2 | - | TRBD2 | TGTGCCAGCAGCCTCGGGACTAGCGGGCCCGGGGAGCTGTTTTTT | CASSLGTSGPGELFF
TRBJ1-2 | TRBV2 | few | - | TGTGCCAGCAGTGAAGGGGGCACTCTTGTCAGCTACACCTTC | CASSEGGTLVSYTF
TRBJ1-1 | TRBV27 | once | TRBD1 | TGTGCCAGCAGTTTTGACAGGGGGATGAACACTGAAGCTTTCTTT | CASSFDRGMNTEAFF
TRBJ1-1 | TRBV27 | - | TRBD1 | TGTGCCAGCAGAAGAACAGGGGGCCTTATTGAAGCTTTCTTT | CASRRTGGLIEAFF
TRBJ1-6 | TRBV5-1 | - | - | TGCGCCAGCAGCATCAGGGATCCCTATAATTCACCCCTCCACTTT | CASSIRDPYNSPLHF
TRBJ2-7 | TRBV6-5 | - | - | TGTGCCAGCAGTTATAAGGCGGGAGAGCAGTACTTC | CASSYKAGEQYF